This passage covers 25 T cell receptor beta chains from one sample sequenced in a study of T-cell reconstitution after alpha-beta-depleted transplantation in children. The TCRbeta library incorporated unique molecular identifiers. TCRdb redid the calling of the PCR reads with MiXCR, one entry per CDR3 protein. Counted here are around 600,000 distinct CDR3 sequences, roughly 23% occurring once; the ten biggest clones make up around 14%. This material consisted of PBMCs, mostly from graft donor cells, taken 360 days after TCRalphabeta/CD19-depleted stem cell transplant. These receptors came from a boy under three years old who had a stem cell transplant for acute myeloid leukemia, so the T cells may come from the graft donor.

This clonotype was found a few times. The CDR3 here is CASSLQGPTYNEQFF. DNA of the CDR3: TGTGCCAGCAGCCTCCAAGGCCCTACCTACAATGAGCAGTTCTTC. V usage is TRBV7-9 and J usage is TRBJ2-1, with D unresolved. Trimming shortened V by 5 bases and J by 2 bases, and 13 bases separated the two germline ends. This CDR3 has 15 amino acids. Per the germline V gene, CDR1 is SEHNR and CDR2 is FQNEAQ (reference sequence).

This clonotype was observed at least ten times. The J gene is TRBJ2-5, the V gene TRBV12-3 or TRBV12-4; TRBD1 matches at 7 bases. This CDR3 has 12 amino acids. V shed 6 bases and J 11 bases; nucleotides not matched to a gene: 9. Here the CDR3 DNA reads TGTGCCAGCAGCCTCGCCTTGGGACAGCAGTACTTC. Protein sequence: CASSLALGQQYF.

The chain joins TRBV6-5 to TRBJ1-1; D uncertain. V lost 0 bases and J 4 bases, leaving 9 bases between the germline ends. This CDR3 has 14 amino acids. From germline, CDR1 is MNHEY and CDR2 SVGAGI. CDR3: CASSYSQTRTEAFF. DNA of the CDR3: TGTGCCAGCAGTTACTCTCAGACGCGCACTGAAGCTTTCTTT.

The V and J genes are TRBV6-2 or TRBV6-3 and TRBJ2-5, with 7 bases lining up with TRBD2. CDR1 and CDR2 (germline): MNHEY, SVGEGT. This CDR3 spans 21 amino acids. V dropped 2 bases and J dropped 1; count of bases not matched to a gene: 22. CDR3 DNA sequence: TGTGCCAGCAGTTACACGACAACCCCGCGGGGGTACATCGGGGTCCAAGAGACCCAGTACTTC. Encoded protein: CASSYTTTPRGYIGVQETQYF.

This clonotype was detected many times. The V and J genes are TRBV28 and TRBJ2-5; D possibly uses TRBD1 or TRBD2 (5 bases each). The CDR3 consists of 17 residues. Between the trimmed V and J ends, which lost 3 bases and 2 bases, there was a span of 19 bases. CDR1 and CDR2 from the germline V gene are MDHEN and SYDVKM. CDR3 DNA: TGTGCCAGCAGTTTGGGGGAGAAAGTTCTCCGACAAGAGACCCAGTACTTC. Protein sequence: CASSLGEKVLRQETQYF.

V usage is TRBV11-3 and J usage is TRBJ2-1; the D call may be TRBD1 or TRBD2 (5 bases each). The CDR3 contains 14 residues. From germline, CDR1 is SGHNT and CDR2 YENEEA. Trimming pared 4 bases from V and 9 bases from J, leaving 16 bases between. The CDR3 sequence: CASSSPFLGTEQFF. The CDR3 nucleotides are TGTGCCAGCAGCTCCCCTTTTTTAGGGACTGAGCAGTTCTTC.

This clonotype was seen more than once but under ten times. This chain connects TRBV20-1 to TRBJ1-2, with TRBD1 identical over 7 bases. The junction had 19 bases not matched to a gene; V was cut back by 1 base and J by 5 bases. The germline CDR1 and CDR2 sequences are DFQATT and SNEGSKA (reference sequence). This CDR3 comprises 18 residues. CDR3 protein: CSARALPQGSSQLYGYTF. The CDR3 DNA is TGCAGTGCTAGAGCCCTCCCACAGGGGTCCTCGCAGTTATATGGCTACACCTTC.

The chain combines TRBV4-3 with TRBJ2-5, with 9 bases identical to TRBD1. Per the germline V gene, CDR1 is LGHNA and CDR2 is YSLEER. The V gene end was trimmed by 0 bases and the J gene end by 5 bases; junction bases not matched to a gene: 10. CDR3 length equals 17 residues. This CDR3 is CASSQEVWTGAAETQYF. The CDR3 bases are TGCGCCAGCAGCCAAGAAGTTTGGACAGGGGCAGCGGAGACCCAGTACTTC.

This clonotype was found many times. V gene TRBV29-1 combines with J gene TRBJ2-2; no clear D. Trimming stripped 0 bases from V and 5 bases from J, with 10 bases between. The CDR3 is 14 amino acids. Germline CDR1 reads SQVTM; CDR2 reads ANQGSEA. CDR3 DNA sequence: TGCAGCGTTGAAGATTGGGCAGATACCGGGGAGCTGTTTTTT. Its protein is CSVEDWADTGELFF.

This clonotype has at least ten counts. The chain uses TRBV29-1 and TRBJ1-5, with D possibly TRBD1 on 5 matching bases. Looked up from germline, CDR1 is SQVTM and CDR2 is ANQGSEA. There are 12 residues in the CDR3. Trimming pared 6 bases from V and 10 bases from J, leaving 16 bases between. CDR3 region: CSVRDGKRPQHF. CDR3 nucleotides: TGCAGCGTACGGGACGGCAAAAGACCCCAGCATTTT.

This clonotype was seen only a few times. This sequence joins TRBV6-5 and TRBJ2-3; TRBD1 agrees at 7 bases. The trim removed 4 bases at V and 3 bases at J, leaving 4 bases unmatched. This CDR3 comprises 14 residues. Per germline, CDR1 MNHEY and CDR2 SVGAGI. In nucleotides, the CDR3 is TGTGCCAGCAGTTTCCGGGACAGTACAGATACGCAGTATTTT. Protein sequence: CASSFRDSTDTQYF.

This clonotype was counted only a few times. The V gene is TRBV29-1, the J gene TRBJ1-1, with 8 positions matching TRBD1. Unmatched junction bases numbered 8, after V lost 5 bases and J lost 6 bases. The CDR3 is 13 residues long. Looked up from germline, CDR1 is SQVTM and CDR2 is ANQGSEA. CDR3 nucleotides: TGCAGCGTTCAAACACAGGGGGGCTCTGAAGCTTTCTTT. As protein: CSVQTQGGSEAFF.

This clonotype was seen only a few times. The rearrangement links TRBV20-1 to TRBJ2-1, with D unresolved. Trimming took off 4 bases at V and 8 bases at J, with 12 bases between the two ends. From germline, CDR1 is DFQATT and CDR2 SNEGSKA (reference sequence). This CDR3 is built from 12 residues. CDR3 DNA: TGCAGTGCTATAGTTGTTTCTGATGAGCAGTTCTTC. Protein sequence: CSAIVVSDEQFF.

This chain connects TRBV29-1 to TRBJ2-2; D perhaps matches TRBD2 (5 bases). V shed 4 bases and J shed 4 bases, with 13 bases lying between them. The germline gives CDR1 SQVTM, CDR2 ANQGSEA. The CDR3 totals 14 residues. In DNA, the CDR3 is TGCAGCGTTGTGCCACGGGGTTTCACCGGGGAGCTGTTTTTT. It yields the protein CSVVPRGFTGELFF.

The sample holds a few counts of this clonotype. This sequence joins TRBV27 and TRBJ2-1; TRBD2 matches at 9 bases. With 3 bases clipped from V and 9 bases from J, the junction kept 9 bases outside the gene matches. CDR1 and CDR2 (germline): MNHEY, SMNVEV (reference sequence). CDR3 size: 15 residues. CDR3 DNA: TGTGCCAGCAGTTTCACCGGGACTAGCTTCAGTGAGCAGTTCTTC. This codes for CASSFTGTSFSEQFF.

The V and J genes are TRBV25-1 and TRBJ2-5, with TRBD2 as a possible D gene (5 bases). The CDR3 is 15 residues long. CDR1 and CDR2 (germline): MGHDK, SYGVNS. Deletions cut 3 bases from V and 1 base from J, with 12 bases between. The CDR3 reads CASSDRRSGQETQYF. As DNA, the CDR3 is TGTGCCAGCAGTGATCGTAGAAGCGGCCAAGAGACCCAGTACTTC.

This clonotype was detected a few times. The chain has TRBV6-2 or TRBV6-3 and TRBJ1-1, with D possibly being TRBD1 (5 bases). The length of the CDR3 is 13 residues. The germline V and J ends were trimmed by 6 bases and 11 bases, with 19 bases remaining between them. Germline V gene data show CDR1 as MNHEY and CDR2 as SVGEGT. As DNA, the CDR3 is TGTGCCAGCAGCCGACTTACAGGCGGTGAGGCTTTCTTT. Protein product: CASSRLTGGEAFF.

The DNA for the CDR3 is TGTGCCAGCTCACTCCGGGACAGGGGAGGCACAGATACGCAGTATTTT. It yields the protein CASSLRDRGGTDTQYF. The chain combines TRBV18 with TRBJ2-3, with 10 bases aligning to TRBD1. The CDR3 contains 16 residues. The ends lost 4 bases at V and 1 base at J; junction bases unmatched: 5. CDR1 and CDR2 (germline): KGHSH, LQKENI.

V is TRBV20-1 and J is TRBJ1-5, with D possibly being TRBD1 (5 bases). Germline V gene sequence: CDR1 DFQATT, CDR2 SNEGSKA (reference sequence). V was trimmed by 3 bases and J by 1 base, leaving 16 bases between them. The CDR3 runs 16 residues. CDR3 DNA: TGCAGTGCTAGGGGATCCGGCGGGGACAGCAATCAGCCCCAGCATTTT. This codes for CSARGSGGDSNQPQHF.

The gene calls are TRBV4-3 and TRBJ2-1, with 8 positions matching TRBD2. The CDR3 loop spans 16 amino acids. J lost 7 bases, V lost 7 bases, and 15 bases had no gene match. Per germline, CDR1 LGHNA and CDR2 YSLEER. The CDR3 DNA is TGCGCCAGCAAGTCATCGGCGGGGGGTATTTTGAATGAGCAGTTCTTC. It codes for CASKSSAGGILNEQFF.

The chain links TRBV5-1 to TRBJ2-2, with D tentatively TRBD1 or TRBD2 (7 bases each). CDR1 is SGHRS and CDR2 is YFSETQ in the germline V gene. The V end was cut by 4 bases, the J end by 1 base, with 14 bases between. The CDR3 is 16 residues long. CDR3 sequence reads: CASSQGGPMNTGELFF. The CDR3 DNA is TGCGCCAGCAGCCAGGGGGGGCCAATGAACACCGGGGAGCTGTTTTTT.

This clonotype was counted at least ten times. The chain links TRBV7-9 to TRBJ2-2; D uncertain. The germline CDR1 and CDR2 sequences are SEHNR and FQNEAQ (reference sequence). V dropped 0 bases and J dropped 13 bases, with 12 bases sitting between them. The CDR3 covers 13 residues. This CDR3 reads CASSLAVPEGLFF. CDR3 nucleotide sequence: TGTGCCAGCAGCTTAGCCGTCCCCGAAGGGCTGTTTTTT. The whole variable domain, remainder taken from reference TRBV7-9 and TRBJ2-2, is DTGVSQNPRHKITKRGQNVTFRCDPISEHNRLYWYRQTLGQGPEFLTYFQNEAQLEKSRLLSDRFSAERPKGSFSTLEIQRTEQGDSAMYLCASSLAVPEGLFFGEGSRLTVL.

This clonotype was observed a handful of times. This sequence joins TRBV18 and TRBJ2-7; D call uncertain. The CDR3 has 15 residues. Germline values: CDR1 KGHSH, CDR2 LQKENI. Deletions cut 1 base from V and 2 bases from J, with 12 bases between. DNA of the CDR3: TGTGCCAGCTCACCACTAGAAGGGAATCCCTACGAGCAGTACGTC. Amino acid sequence: CASSPLEGNPYEQYV.

The chain uses TRBV14 and TRBJ2-1, with 12 positions matching TRBD1. The germline CDR1 and CDR2 sequences are SGHDN and FVKESK. The CDR3 consists of 19 residues. V shed 4 bases, J shed 3 bases, and the junction held 13 bases outside the gene matches. The CDR3 spells CASSRSGTGGTLNYNEQFF. The CDR3 nucleotides are TGTGCCAGCAGCCGATCCGGGACAGGGGGCACTTTGAACTACAATGAGCAGTTCTTC.

This clonotype was seen a few times. The chain carries TRBV7-9 and TRBJ2-3, with 8 bases fitting TRBD2. The CDR3 totals 14 residues. The germline V gene has CDR1 SEHNR and CDR2 FQNEAQ (reference sequence). The trim removed 7 bases at V and 9 bases at J, leaving 12 bases unmatched. The CDR3 reads CASNEGGGPLTQYF. The CDR3 nucleotides are TGTGCCAGCAATGAGGGCGGGGGGCCCCTGACGCAGTATTTT.